The 24 T cell receptor beta chains below all came from one sample that was sequenced in a study of radiotherapy plus CTLA-4 blockade in lung cancer. Assay: immunoSEQ multiplex PCR; the TCRdb copy retains only in-frame clones and omits some. Here the sample spans roughly 66,000 clones, about four fifths being singletons. Sequenced here: peripheral blood, sampled from a patient treated with radiotherapy plus ipilimumab. The source is a human donor with non-small cell lung cancer who had a partial response to radiotherapy plus ipilimumab.

The chain recombines TRBV25-1 with TRBJ2-3, with D hard to call. V gave up 1 base and J gave up 2 bases, with 7 bases separating them. The CDR3 runs to 14 residues. Germline V lookup: CDR1 MGHDK, CDR2 SYGVNS. CDR3 region: CASSESISTDTQYF. In DNA, the CDR3 is TGTGCCAGCAGTGAATCCATTTCCACAGATACGCAGTATTTT.

The chain links TRBV7-2 to TRBJ1-6; TRBD1 is a possible D gene (5 bases). V lost 5 bases and J lost 12, with 11 bases in between. The V gene's germline CDR1 is SGHTA and CDR2 FQGNSA. The CDR3 is made up of 12 amino acids. The CDR3: CASSQNDRPLHF. The CDR3, as DNA: TGTGCCAGCAGCCAAAATGACAGACCCCTCCACTTT. The full variable domain, with the rest looked up from reference TRBV7-2 and TRBJ1-6, is GAGVSQSPSNKVTEKGKDVELRCDPISGHTALYWYRQSLGQGLEFLIYFQGNSAPDKSGLPSDRFSAERTGGSVSTLTIQRTQQEDSAVYLCASSQNDRPLHFGNGTRLTVT.

This clone appeared a few times. The chain has TRBV5-1 and TRBJ1-4; 8 positions agree with TRBD1. With V trimmed by 4 bases and J by 7 bases, 6 bases remained unmatched. The CDR3 has 14 residues. Germline CDR1 reads SGHRS; CDR2 reads YFSETQ. DNA for the CDR3: TGCGCCAGCAGCGGGACAGGTGGTACTGAAAAACTGTTTTTT. Translated, it gives CASSGTGGTEKLFF.

The chain recombines TRBV6-1 with TRBJ2-3; TRBD1 matches at 8 bases. The CDR3 extends over 15 amino acids. Germline lookup yields CDR1 MNHNS and CDR2 SASEGT. Trimming cost V 7 bases and J 0 bases; bases outside gene matches: 6. The CDR3 sequence: CASTRWTGSTDTQYF. CDR3 DNA: TGTGCCAGCACACGGTGGACAGGGAGCACAGATACGCAGTATTTT.

The gene calls are TRBV19 and TRBJ2-2, with 7 positions matching TRBD2. The CDR3 is 14 residues long. V was pared by 9 bases and J by 0 bases, with 4 bases of the junction left unmatched. Germline CDR1 is LNHDA and CDR2 is SQIVND (reference sequence). The CDR3 DNA is TGTGCCAGCCGGGGGGAAGCGAACACCGGGGAGCTGTTTTTT. Encoded protein: CASRGEANTGELFF.

The chain joins TRBV5-8 to TRBJ1-5, with 9 bases identical to TRBD1. Germline CDR1 and CDR2: SGHTS and YDEGEE. The CDR3 totals 16 residues. Trimming took 0 bases from V and 9 from J; bases not matched to a gene: 10. The CDR3 loop reads CASSLGTGDGGGPQHF. CDR3 bases: TGTGCCAGCAGCTTGGGGACAGGGGATGGCGGGGGGCCCCAGCATTTT.

There are a few counts of this clone. The J gene is TRBJ2-3, the V gene TRBV6-4; the match to TRBD2 covers 7 bases. The CDR3 loop spans 15 amino acids. V dropped 0 bases and J dropped 4; count of bases not matched to a gene: 4. Germline-derived CDR1 and CDR2 are MRHNA and SNTAGT. The CDR3 DNA reads as TGTGCCAGCAGTGACTCGCCGGGAGGCCCAGATACGCAGTATTTT. This encodes CASSDSPGGPDTQYF.

This clone was observed a few times. This chain connects TRBV14 to TRBJ2-5; 9 nucleotides line up with TRBD1. Unmatched junction bases numbered 8, after V lost 4 bases and J lost 5 bases. CDR3 length: 15 residues. Germline assignment: CDR1 SGHDN and CDR2 FVKESK. The CDR3 region has the DNA TGTGCCAGCAGCCTTCCCGGGACAGGGTACGAGACCCAGTACTTC. Translated, it gives CASSLPGTGYETQYF.

The gene calls are TRBV5-6 and TRBJ1-6; tentative D call: TRBD1 (5 bases). Germline lookup yields CDR1 SGHDT and CDR2 YYEEEE. The CDR3 length is 14 residues. V was clipped by 3 bases and J by 6 bases, with 10 bases between them. Here the CDR3 DNA reads TGTGCCAGCAGCTCCCCGACAGTTAATTCACCCCTCCACTTT. This codes for CASSSPTVNSPLHF.

This sequence joins TRBV2 and TRBJ2-6, with 8 bases matching TRBD1. The CDR3 runs 17 residues. CDR1 and CDR2 from the germline V gene are SNHLY and FYNNEI. The ends lost 5 bases at V and 4 bases at J; junction bases unmatched: 10. CDR3 nucleotides: TGTGCCAGCAGTCAACAGACAGGGGCGCGCGGGGCCAACGTCCTGACTTTC. Protein sequence: CASSQQTGARGANVLTF.

The gene calls are TRBV6-6 and TRBJ2-1; 9 bases are a match to TRBD2. This CDR3 has 15 residues. Trimming at V came to 4 bases and at J to 1 base, leaving 2 bases not matched to a gene. Germline V lookup: CDR1 MNHNY, CDR2 SVGAGI (reference sequence). CDR3 coding DNA: TGTGCCAGCAGTTTAGCGGGAGATTCCTACAATGAGCAGTTCTTC. Translation: CASSLAGDSYNEQFF.

The rearrangement links TRBV6-5 to TRBJ1-2, with a tentative D call TRBD1 (5 bases). The CDR3 spans 14 residues. CDR1 and CDR2 from the germline V gene are MNHEY and SVGAGI. V was shortened by 2 bases and J by 4 bases, with 11 bases between the two germline ends. The CDR3 here is CASSYRDSGYGYTF. In DNA, the CDR3 is TGTGCCAGCAGTTACCGGGACTCAGGCTATGGCTACACCTTC.

The chain employs TRBV25-1 and TRBJ2-1; TRBD1 aligns across 7 bases. The junction had 4 bases not matched to a gene; V was cut back by 3 bases and J by 5 bases. The CDR3 covers 14 residues. The germline V gene has CDR1 MGHDK and CDR2 SYGVNS. The CDR3: CASSDGDRDNEQFF. The CDR3 nucleotides read TGTGCCAGCAGTGATGGGGACAGAGACAATGAGCAGTTCTTC. Looking up the rest from reference TRBV25-1 and TRBJ2-1 gives the full variable domain: EADIYQTPRYLVIGTGKKITLECSQTMGHDKMYWYQQDPGMELHLIHYSYGVNSTEKGDLSSESTVSRIRTEHFPLTLESARPSHTSQYLCASSDGDRDNEQFFGPGTRLTVL.

This clone was found once. The rearrangement links TRBV28 to TRBJ2-5; D is unresolved. The J call may be mistaken, given a closer DNA end match to TRBJ2-7. CDR1 is MDHEN and CDR2 is SYDVKM in the germline V gene. This CDR3 region has 15 residues. The CDR3 nucleotides are TGTGCCAGCAGTCCTCCTGGGTCAGGCCCCTACGAGCAGTACTTC. As protein: CASSPPGSGPYEQYF.

This chain connects TRBV6-5 to TRBJ1-5; 7 bases line up with TRBD1. CDR3 size: 15 residues. V shed 5 bases and J 5 bases; nucleotides not matched to a gene: 9. CDR1 is MNHEY and CDR2 is SVGAGI in the germline V gene. In DNA, the CDR3 is TGTGCCAGCAGTACAGAGGGGGCGAACGATCAGCCCCAGCATTTT. Its protein is CASSTEGANDQPQHF.

The CDR3 DNA sequence: TGTGCCAGCTCACGGGACAGGGGAACCGGGGAGCTGTTTTTT. Protein sequence: CASSRDRGTGELFF. The rearrangement links TRBV18 to TRBJ2-2, with TRBD1 matching over 10 bases. After removal of 4 bases from V and 5 bases from J, the junction contained 1 base not matched to a gene. CDR1 is KGHSH, CDR2 LQKENI, per germline. The CDR3 contains 14 residues.

This rearrangement joins TRBV18 to TRBJ1-3; the match to TRBD1 covers 9 bases. The ends lost 2 bases at V and 4 bases at J; junction bases unmatched: 6. Per the germline V gene, CDR1 is KGHSH and CDR2 is LQKENI. The CDR3 extends over 16 amino acids. The CDR3 DNA reads as TGTGCCAGCTCACCATTTCTTGGACAGGGGGGAAACACCATATATTTT. Protein: CASSPFLGQGGNTIYF.

The V call is TRBV11-2, the J call TRBJ2-5, with D perhaps TRBD2 (6 bases). CDR1 and CDR2 from the germline V gene are SGHAT and FQNNGV. The CDR3 is made up of 18 amino acids. V lost 5 bases and J 1 base, leaving 23 bases between the germline ends. The CDR3 DNA reads TGTGCCAGCAGCATCGTCGGTGAGGCCGCGGGGCGCCAAGAGACCCAGTACTTC. The encoded protein is CASSIVGEAAGRQETQYF. The full variable domain, rest sourced from reference TRBV11-2 and TRBJ2-5, is EAGVAQSPRYKIIEKRQSVAFWCNPISGHATLYWYQQILGQGPKLLIQFQNNGVVDDSQLPKDRFSAERLKGVDSTLKIQPAKLEDSAVYLCASSIVGEAAGRQETQYFGPGTRLLVL.

J is TRBJ2-2 and V is TRBV7-9, with 7 bases fitting TRBD2. CDR3 length equals 14 residues. Germline lookup yields CDR1 SEHNR and CDR2 FQNEAQ (reference sequence). Unmatched junction bases numbered 5, after V lost 6 bases and J lost 4 bases. CDR3 protein: CASRGGVGTGELFF. DNA for the CDR3: TGTGCCAGCAGGGGAGGGGTCGGCACCGGGGAGCTGTTTTTT.

The chain has TRBV27 and TRBJ2-5, with D possibly TRBD1 on 5 matching bases. The assigned J gene may be wrong: the sequence end matches TRBJ2-7 better. Germline-derived CDR1 and CDR2 are MNHEY and SMNVEV (reference sequence). The CDR3 is 15 amino acids. DNA for the CDR3: TGTGCCAGCAGCCATAAGGGGCAGTCGTTCTACGAGCAGTACTTC. Translating gives CASSHKGQSFYEQYF.

This clone was detected a few times. The rearrangement links TRBV6-6 to TRBJ2-5; 8 nucleotides align to TRBD1. V lost 6 bases and J lost 4; bases outside the gene matches: 4. Germline CDR1 reads MNHNY; CDR2 reads SVGAGI (reference sequence). The CDR3 length is 13 residues. CDR3 nucleotides: TGTGCCAGCAGATCCGGACAGGGAGAGACCCAGTACTTC. It codes for CASRSGQGETQYF.

This chain joins TRBV6-4 and TRBJ2-3, with D possibly TRBD1 on 6 matching bases. V lost 4 bases and J 6 bases, leaving 14 bases between the germline ends. The CDR3 has 14 residues. Germline loops: CDR1 MRHNA, CDR2 SNTAGT. The DNA of the CDR3 is TGTGCCAGCAGTGCAGACAGGTCGGGGGATACGCAGTATTTT. This codes for CASSADRSGDTQYF.

This chain uses TRBV19 with TRBJ1-2, with a tentative D call TRBD1 (6 bases). This CDR3 region has 13 residues. Trimming cost V 5 bases and J 7 bases, with 14 bases left between them. Germline V lookup: CDR1 LNHDA, CDR2 SQIVND (reference sequence). CDR3: CASSSTRGGGYTF. The CDR3 DNA follows: TGTGCCAGTAGTTCTACCAGGGGTGGTGGCTACACCTTC. The full variable domain, rest sourced from reference TRBV19 and TRBJ1-2, is DGGITQSPKYLFRKEGQNVTLSCEQNLNHDAMYWYRQDPGQGLRLIYYSQIVNDFQKGDIAEGYSVSREKKESFPLTVTSAQKNPTAFYLCASSSTRGGGYTFGSGTRLTVV.

This clone was picked up a small number of times. V usage is TRBV5-1 and J usage is TRBJ2-1; possibly TRBD2 for D (5 bases). The V and J ends lost 4 bases and 6 bases respectively, with 17 bases between them. The CDR3 covers 15 residues. Germline CDR1 SGHRS, CDR2 YFSETQ. CDR3 loop: CASSPYERERNEQFF. The CDR3, as DNA: TGCGCCAGCAGCCCGTATGAGAGGGAGCGCAATGAGCAGTTCTTC.